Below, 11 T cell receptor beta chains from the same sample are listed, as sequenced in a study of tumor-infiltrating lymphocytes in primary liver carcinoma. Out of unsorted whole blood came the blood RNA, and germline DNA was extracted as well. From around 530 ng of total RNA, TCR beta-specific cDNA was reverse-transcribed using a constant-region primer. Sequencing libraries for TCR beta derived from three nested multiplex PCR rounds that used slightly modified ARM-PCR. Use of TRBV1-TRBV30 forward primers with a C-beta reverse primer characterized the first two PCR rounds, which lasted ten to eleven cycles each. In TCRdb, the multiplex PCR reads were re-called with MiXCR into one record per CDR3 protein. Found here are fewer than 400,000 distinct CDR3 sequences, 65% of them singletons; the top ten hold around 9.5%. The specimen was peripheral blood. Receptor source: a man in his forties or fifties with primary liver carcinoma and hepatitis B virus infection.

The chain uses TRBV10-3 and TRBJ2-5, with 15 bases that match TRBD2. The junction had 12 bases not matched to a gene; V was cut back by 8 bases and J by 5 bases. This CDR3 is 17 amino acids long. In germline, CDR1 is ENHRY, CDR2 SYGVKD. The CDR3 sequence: CAIGLGLAGGPGETQYF. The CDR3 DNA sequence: TGTGCCATCGGGCTAGGACTAGCGGGAGGGCCGGGGGAGACCCAGTACTTC.

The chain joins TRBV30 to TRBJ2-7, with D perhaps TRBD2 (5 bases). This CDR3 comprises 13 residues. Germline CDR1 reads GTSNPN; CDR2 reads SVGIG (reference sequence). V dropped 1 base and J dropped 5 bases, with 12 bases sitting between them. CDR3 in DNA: TGTGCCTGGAGTGACGGGATGCGCCACGAGCAGTACTTC. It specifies CAWSDGMRHEQYF.

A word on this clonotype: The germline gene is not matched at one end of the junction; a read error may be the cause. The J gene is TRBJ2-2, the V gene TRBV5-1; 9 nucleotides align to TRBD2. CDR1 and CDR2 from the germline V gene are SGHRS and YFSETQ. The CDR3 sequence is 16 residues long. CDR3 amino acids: CAGSPATSGSVGELFF. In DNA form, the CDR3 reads TGCGCCGGCAGCCCCGCGACTAGCGGTAGTGTCGGGGAGCTGTTTTTT.

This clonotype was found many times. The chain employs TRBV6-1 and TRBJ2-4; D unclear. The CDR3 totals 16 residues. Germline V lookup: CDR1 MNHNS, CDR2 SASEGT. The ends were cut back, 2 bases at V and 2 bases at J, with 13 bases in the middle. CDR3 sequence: CASSEYGPSTKNIQYF. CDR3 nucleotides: TGTGCCAGCAGTGAATACGGGCCTTCGACCAAAAACATTCAGTACTTC.

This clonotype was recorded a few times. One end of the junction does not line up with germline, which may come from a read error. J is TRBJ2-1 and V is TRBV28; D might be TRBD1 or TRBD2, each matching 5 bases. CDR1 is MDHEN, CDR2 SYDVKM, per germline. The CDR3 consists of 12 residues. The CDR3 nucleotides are TGTGCCAGCAGTTTTTGGGGGAACGAGAGGGTCTTC. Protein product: CASSFWGNERVF.

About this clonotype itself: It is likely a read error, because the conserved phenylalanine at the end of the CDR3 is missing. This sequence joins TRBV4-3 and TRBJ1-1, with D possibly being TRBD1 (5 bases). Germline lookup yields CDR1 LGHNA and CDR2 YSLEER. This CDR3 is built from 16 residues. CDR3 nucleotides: TGCGCCAGCAGCCAAAGGTGGGGGTCGCTGAACACTGAGGCTTTCCTT. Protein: CASSQRWGSLNTEAFL.

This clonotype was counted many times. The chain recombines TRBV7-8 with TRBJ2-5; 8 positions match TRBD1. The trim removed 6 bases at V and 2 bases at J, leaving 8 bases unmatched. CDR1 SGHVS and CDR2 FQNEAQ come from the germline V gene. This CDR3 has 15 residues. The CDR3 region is CASRFRDRRQETQYF. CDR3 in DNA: TGTGCCAGCAGATTCCGGGACAGGAGACAAGAGACCCAGTACTTC.

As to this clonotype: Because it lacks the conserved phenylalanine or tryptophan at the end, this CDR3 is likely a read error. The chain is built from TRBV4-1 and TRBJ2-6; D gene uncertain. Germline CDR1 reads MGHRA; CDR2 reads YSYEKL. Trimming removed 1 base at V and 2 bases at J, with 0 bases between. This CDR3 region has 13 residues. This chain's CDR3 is CASSQAGANVLTS. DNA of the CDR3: TGCGCCAGCAGCCAAGCTGGGGCCAACGTCCTGACTTCC.

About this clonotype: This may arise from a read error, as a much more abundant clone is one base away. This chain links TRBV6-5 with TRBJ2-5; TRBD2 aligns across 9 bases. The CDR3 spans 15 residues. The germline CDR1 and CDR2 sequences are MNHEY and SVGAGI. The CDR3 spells CTSSYSLAGIETQYF. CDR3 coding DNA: TGTACCAGCAGTTACTCGCTAGCGGGAATAGAGACCCAGTACTTC.

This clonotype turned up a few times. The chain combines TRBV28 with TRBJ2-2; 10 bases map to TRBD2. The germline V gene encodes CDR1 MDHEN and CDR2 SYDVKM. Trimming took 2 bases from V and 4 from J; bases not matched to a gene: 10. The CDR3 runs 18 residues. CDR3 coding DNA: TGTGCCAGCAGTTTACGGTCGTCTAGCGGGAGTTTCACCGGGGAGCTGTTTTTT. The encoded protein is CASSLRSSSGSFTGELFF.

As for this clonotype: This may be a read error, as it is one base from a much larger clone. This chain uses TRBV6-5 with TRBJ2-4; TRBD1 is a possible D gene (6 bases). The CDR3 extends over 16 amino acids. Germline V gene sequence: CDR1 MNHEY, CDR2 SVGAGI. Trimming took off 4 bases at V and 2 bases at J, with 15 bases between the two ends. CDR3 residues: CASSSVGRGPKNIQYF. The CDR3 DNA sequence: TGTGCCAGCAGTTCCGTTGGCAGGGGCCCCAAAAACATTCAGTACTTC.